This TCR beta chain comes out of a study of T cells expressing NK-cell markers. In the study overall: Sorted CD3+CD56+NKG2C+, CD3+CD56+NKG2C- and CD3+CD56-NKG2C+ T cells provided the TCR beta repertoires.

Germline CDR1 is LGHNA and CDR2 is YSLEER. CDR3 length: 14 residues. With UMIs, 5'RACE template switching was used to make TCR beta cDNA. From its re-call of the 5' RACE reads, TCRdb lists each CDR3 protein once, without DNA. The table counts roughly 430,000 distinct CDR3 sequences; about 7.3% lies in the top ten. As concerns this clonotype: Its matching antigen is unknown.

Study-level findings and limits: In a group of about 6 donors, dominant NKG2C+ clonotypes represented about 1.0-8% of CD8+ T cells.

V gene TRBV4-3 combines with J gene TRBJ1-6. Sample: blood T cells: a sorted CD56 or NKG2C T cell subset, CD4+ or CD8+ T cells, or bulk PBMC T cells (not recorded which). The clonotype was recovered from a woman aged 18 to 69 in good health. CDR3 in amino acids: CASSQGANNSPLHF.